These 22 T cell receptor beta chains share one sample of origin, sequenced in a study of blood T cell repertoires in COVID-19. The table came from immunoSEQ multiplex PCR; TCRdb's copy has only in-frame clones and leaves some out. The sample includes 80,000 or so clones, around 81% of them seen just once. Material for sequencing was peripheral blood. The receptor set was obtained from an elderly man with acute or convalescent COVID-19.

This clone came up once. The gene calls are TRBV27 and TRBJ1-5; D is possibly TRBD1 (6 bases). Trimming stripped 5 bases from V and 6 bases from J, with 17 bases between. This CDR3 spans 15 amino acids. The germline V gene has CDR1 MNHEY and CDR2 SMNVEV (reference sequence). The CDR3 loop is CASSILQGSVQPQHF. The CDR3 DNA reads as TGTGCCAGCAGTATATTACAGGGATCAGTTCAGCCCCAGCATTTT.

The CDR3 DNA reads as TGTGCCAGTCCTAACCCGGGACACCTGAACACCGGGGAGCTGTTTTTT. Translated, it gives CASPNPGHLNTGELFF. The chain joins TRBV11-2 to TRBJ2-2; D possibly corresponds to TRBD1 (6 bases). Germline V CDR1 and CDR2: SGHAT, FQNNGV. CDR3 size: 16 residues. V was cut by 9 bases and J by 1 base, with 18 bases left in between.

The rearrangement links TRBV4-3 to TRBJ2-1, with TRBD1 as a possible D gene (6 bases). The length of the CDR3 is 16 residues. Germline V CDR1 and CDR2: LGHNA, YSLEER. Deletions cut 2 bases from V and 0 bases from J, with 11 bases between. CDR3 sequence: CASSQHRAPSYNEQFF. DNA of the CDR3: TGCGCCAGCAGCCAACACAGGGCGCCCTCCTACAATGAGCAGTTCTTC.

This clone was seen a handful of times. CDR3 DNA: TGTGCCAGCTCATCGTCAGGATTAAATGAAAAACTGTTTTTT. As protein: CASSSSGLNEKLFF. This rearrangement joins TRBV18 to TRBJ1-4; D uncertain. Per the germline V gene, CDR1 is KGHSH and CDR2 is LQKENI. Trimming pared 5 bases from V and 5 bases from J, leaving 12 bases between. This CDR3 spans 14 amino acids.

The chain employs TRBV4-3 and TRBJ1-4; D not resolved. Per the germline V gene, CDR1 is LGHNA and CDR2 is YSLEER. CDR3 length: 13 residues. The ends were cut back, 0 bases at V and 13 bases at J, with 12 bases in the middle. The CDR3 DNA is TGCGCCAGCAGCCAAGATTTTCGGAGTCTACTGTTTTTT. Protein product: CASSQDFRSLLFF.

The chain is built from TRBV28 and TRBJ1-5; 11 positions agree with TRBD1. This CDR3 comprises 15 residues. J was trimmed by 7 bases and V by 6 bases; bases with no gene match: 8. The germline CDR1 and CDR2 sequences are MDHEN and SYDVKM. The CDR3 DNA is TGTGCCAGCAGGTCTGGGACAGGGGGACGGCAGCCCCAGCATTTT. Translated, it gives CASRSGTGGRQPQHF.

In nucleotides, the CDR3 is TGTGCCAGCAGTGCCCAGAAGAACACTGAAGCTTTCTTT. Protein sequence: CASSAQKNTEAFF. The chain has TRBV2 and TRBJ1-1, with D unresolved. This CDR3 is built from 13 residues. Germline V lookup: CDR1 SNHLY, CDR2 FYNNEI. V was clipped by 4 bases and J by 1 base, with 7 bases between them.

This rearrangement joins TRBV7-2 to TRBJ2-6; D gene uncertain. Trimming took off 3 bases at V and 0 bases at J, with 3 bases between the two ends. Germline CDR1 reads SGHTA; CDR2 reads FQGNSA. The CDR3 runs to 14 residues. CDR3 sequence (DNA): TGTGCCAGCAGCTTGGCCTCTGGGGCCAACGTCCTGACTTTC. Encoded protein: CASSLASGANVLTF.

For the CDR3, the DNA is TGTGCCAGCAGCTTCGATTTAAGGAGTAGGGAGCAAGAGACCCAGTACTTC. Amino acid sequence: CASSFDLRSREQETQYF. V is TRBV5-5 and J is TRBJ2-5; D possibly corresponds to TRBD2 (5 bases). The CDR3 has 17 amino acids. Germline V gene data show CDR1 as SGHKS and CDR2 as YYEKEE (reference sequence). V lost 2 bases and J lost 2, with 19 bases in between.

The chain employs TRBV9 and TRBJ2-3, with TRBD2 identical over 14 bases. Germline V CDR1 and CDR2: SGDLS, YYNGEE. V shed 4 bases, J shed 4 bases, and the junction held 2 bases outside the gene matches. The CDR3 has 15 residues. The CDR3 bases are TGTGCCAGCAGCTCGACTAGCGGGAGGGCAGATACGCAGTATTTT. Protein sequence: CASSSTSGRADTQYF. Filled out from reference TRBV9 and TRBJ2-3, the complete variable domain reads DSGVTQTPKHLITATGQRVTLRCSPRSGDLSVYWYQQSLDQGLQFLIQYYNGEERAKGNILERFSAQQFPDLHSELNLSSLELGDSALYFCASSSTSGRADTQYFGPGTRLTVL.

This clone was observed a handful of times. The V gene is TRBV14, the J gene TRBJ1-2; 8 bases align to TRBD1. With V trimmed by 4 bases and J by 4 bases, 5 bases remained unmatched. The CDR3 runs to 14 residues. Looked up from germline, CDR1 is SGHDN and CDR2 is FVKESK. The CDR3 DNA reads as TGTGCCAGCAGCCCGGGACAGGACCTCTATGGCTACACCTTC. Translating it yields CASSPGQDLYGYTF.

The chain carries TRBV4-1 and TRBJ1-6, with unresolved D. The CDR3 spans 16 residues. Trimming removed 0 bases from V and 4 bases from J, with 10 bases in between. Per the germline V gene, CDR1 is MGHRA and CDR2 is YSYEKL. The CDR3 DNA is TGCGCCAGCAGCCAAGATCCCCCCCCGTATAATTCACCCCTCCACTTT. Translation gives CASSQDPPPYNSPLHF.

Only a few counts were recorded for this clone. This chain uses TRBV7-2 with TRBJ1-1; D call uncertain. The CDR3 has 14 residues. Germline V gives CDR1 SGHTA, CDR2 FQGNSA. The germline V and J ends were trimmed by 5 bases and 1 base, with 11 bases remaining between them. This CDR3 reads CASSPGFGNTEAFF. In nucleotides, the CDR3 is TGTGCCAGCAGCCCGGGGTTTGGGAACACTGAAGCTTTCTTT.

The table lists this clone with a count of one. This specimen includes other DNA sequences encoding the same CDR3. The chain couples TRBV5-4 to TRBJ2-3; TRBD2 matches at 11 bases. The germline V gene has CDR1 SGHNT and CDR2 YYREEE (reference sequence). Trimming at V came to 4 bases and at J to 3 bases, leaving 1 base not matched to a gene. The CDR3 contains 14 residues. The CDR3 coding sequence is TGTGCCAGCAGCCGGACTAGCGGGACAGATACGCAGTATTTT. This gives the protein CASSRTSGTDTQYF.

CDR3 amino acids: CASSQVRTGTYEQYF. CDR3 sequence (DNA): TGCGCCAGCAGCCAAGTAAGGACAGGGACCTACGAGCAGTACTTC. The chain uses TRBV4-3 and TRBJ2-7; 8 positions agree with TRBD1. Per germline, CDR1 LGHNA and CDR2 YSLEER. V dropped 1 base and J dropped 2; count of bases not matched to a gene: 4. CDR3 length: 15 residues.

The chain has TRBV30 and TRBJ2-1; 7 bases are shared with TRBD2. The CDR3 is made up of 15 amino acids. Germline assignment: CDR1 GTSNPN and CDR2 SVGIG (reference sequence). The ends lost 2 bases at V and 2 bases at J; junction bases unmatched: 6. The DNA for the CDR3 is TGTGCCTGGAGTTTACGCGGGGGAGCCTACAATGAGCAGTTCTTC. Its protein product is CAWSLRGGAYNEQFF.

The V call is TRBV28, the J call TRBJ1-5, with D uncertain. Trimming shortened V by 3 bases and J by 11 bases, and 11 bases separated the two germline ends. The germline V gene has CDR1 MDHEN and CDR2 SYDVKM. The CDR3 is 12 residues long. The CDR3 sequence is CASSFGQLTQHF. CDR3 nucleotides: TGTGCCAGCAGTTTTGGGCAGTTGACCCAGCATTTT.

This clone was picked up one time. This chain joins TRBV19 and TRBJ2-2; D possibly corresponds to TRBD2 (5 bases). Looked up from germline, CDR1 is LNHDA and CDR2 is SQIVND (reference sequence). The CDR3 runs 15 residues. V gave up 1 base and J gave up 8 bases, with 14 bases separating them. The CDR3 is CASSIVDSRRGELFF. The CDR3 DNA sequence: TGTGCCAGTAGTATAGTGGACTCTCGGAGGGGGGAGCTGTTTTTT.

The chain is built from TRBV7-9 and TRBJ1-1; the D gene is possibly TRBD1 (6 bases). Between the trimmed V and J ends, which lost 4 bases and 2 bases, there was a span of 14 bases. Germline V gene sequence: CDR1 SEHNR, CDR2 FQNEAQ (reference sequence). The CDR3 runs to 15 residues. The CDR3 here is CASSSPRDINTEAFF. CDR3 DNA sequence: TGTGCCAGCAGCTCACCAAGGGACATCAACACTGAAGCTTTCTTT.

CDR3 DNA: TGCGCCAGCGGAAGTTTAGCGGGCCAAGAGACCCAGTACTTC. It is translated as CASGSLAGQETQYF. This chain links TRBV5-1 with TRBJ2-5; 7 bases are shared with TRBD2. Germline V gene data show CDR1 as SGHRS and CDR2 as YFSETQ. V was clipped by 7 bases and J by 1 base; unmatched bases: 7. The CDR3 is 14 residues long.

This chain joins TRBV19 and TRBJ1-3, with a weak D call TRBD1 (6 bases). The CDR3 consists of 15 residues. Trimming shortened V by 4 bases and J by 1 base, and 11 bases separated the two germline ends. Germline V CDR1 and CDR2: LNHDA, SQIVND (reference sequence). CDR3 protein: CASSTTGNSGNTIYF. CDR3 coding DNA: TGTGCCAGTAGTACGACAGGAAATTCTGGAAACACCATATATTTT. The whole variable domain, remainder taken from reference TRBV19 and TRBJ1-3, is DGGITQSPKYLFRKEGQNVTLSCEQNLNHDAMYWYRQDPGQGLRLIYYSQIVNDFQKGDIAEGYSVSREKKESFPLTVTSAQKNPTAFYLCASSTTGNSGNTIYFGEGSWLTVV.

This clone has a single count. The rearrangement joins TRBV6-1 to TRBJ2-1, with a weak D call TRBD2 (6 bases). Germline values: CDR1 MNHNS, CDR2 SASEGT. This CDR3 comprises 16 residues. Trimming left V 4 bases short and J 3 bases short, with 16 bases between. CDR3 in amino acids: CASSADITGSYNEQFF. The CDR3 nucleotides are TGTGCCAGCAGTGCCGACATTACCGGGAGCTACAATGAGCAGTTCTTC.